The rows below give T cell receptor beta chains drawn from one sample of a study of T cell changes during pregnancy in multiple sclerosis. Produced via immunoSEQ multiplex PCR; TCRdb's table is partial and in-frame only. This sample has around 65,000 clones, with over 85% found just once. This sample comprised peripheral blood, obtained in the first trimester of pregnancy. The receptors derive from a female donor in good health, enrolled as a control in a pregnancy study. Each CDR3 is given with its conserved first and last residue.

V	J	CDR3
TRBV4-2	TRBJ2-5	CASSLISGGQETQYF
TRBV6-1	TRBJ2-7	CASSENSYEQYF
TRBV30	TRBJ2-3	CAWSSGGADTQYF
TRBV28	TRBJ1-2	CASSAPTPANYGYTF
TRBV7-6	TRBJ2-1	CASSLKVTGFGYNEQFF
TRBV6-1	TRBJ1-6	CASRTGGYNSPLHF
TRBV28	TRBJ2-7	CASRLWGGFYEQYF
TRBV7-2	TRBJ1-1	CASSLTGPPNTEAFF
TRBV4-2	TRBJ1-1	CASSPQLNTEAFF
TRBV6-1	TRBJ2-1	CASSARTASSYNEQFF
TRBV10-1	TRBJ2-3	CAIHLAGAGTDTQYF
TRBV10-3	TRBJ2-5	CAISDSGGAQETQYF
TRBV19	TRBJ2-2	CASRRLAGGTGELFF
TRBV6-5	TRBJ1-5	CASSPRVQGGQPQHF
TRBV5-1	TRBJ2-7	CASSFTYEQYF
TRBV19	TRBJ1-1	CASSMRMTGPHQTEAFF
TRBV7-2	TRBJ2-3	CASSLGPGGDTQYF
TRBV6-8	TRBJ2-5	CASSYLQGNETQYF
TRBV6-4	TRBJ2-1	CASSDSAGGYNEQFF
TRBV5-1	TRBJ2-7	CASSLRTGGYEQYF
TRBV27	TRBJ2-5	CASSSPGLAGVETQYF
TRBV2	TRBJ1-1	CASSEEGTAGGTEAFF
TRBV27	TRBJ2-1	CASSLTRVNNEQFF
TRBV15	TRBJ2-7	CATSLSGTGGPYEQYF
TRBV11-3	TRBJ2-5	CASSLGRSSETQYF
TRBV6-5	TRBJ2-2	CASSPREGEELFF
TRBV7-9	TRBJ2-7	CASSFWDFSYEQYF
TRBV7-3	TRBJ1-1	CASSRGRGSTEAFF
TRBV6-6	TRBJ1-1	CASSPRVRGGTEAFF
TRBV5-1	TRBJ1-1	CASSIQNMNTEAFF
TRBV7-9	TRBJ1-4	CASSFLPGGANEKLFF
TRBV5-1	TRBJ1-1	CASSGGTGVNTEAFF
TRBV2	TRBJ1-2	CASSRDRGPEGYTF
TRBV4-3	TRBJ2-1	CASSLTSGRHNEQFF
TRBV7-3	TRBJ2-7	CASSPPGAYEQYF
TRBV6-5	TRBJ2-7	CASSPEGGTPRRYF
TRBV5-4	TRBJ2-5	CASSPRTGREETQYF
TRBV2	TRBJ1-1	CASSARVGNTEAFF
TRBV30	TRBJ2-5	CAWSVRVPGQQETQYF
TRBV6-4	TRBJ1-1	CASSQQVNTEAFF
TRBV2	TRBJ2-7	CASSAGSLSYEQYF
TRBV30	TRBJ1-2	CAWRGYSNYGYTF
TRBV10-3	TRBJ2-3	CATHSGGTDTQYF
TRBV14	TRBJ2-5	CASSQEWGRGETQYF
TRBV11-2	TRBJ2-1	CASSSPGLAGANEQFF
TRBV7-2	TRBJ2-3	CASGNEGGTDTQYF
TRBV10-3	TRBJ1-2	CAISEGQGSFNYGYTF
TRBV5-4	TRBJ1-2	CASSLAGGAQSYGYTF
TRBV4-2	TRBJ1-6	CASSQDRLRSYNSPLHF
TRBV27	TRBJ1-6	CASSLREYPYSPLHF
TRBV6-5	TRBJ2-3	CASSRGLAATDTQYF
TRBV7-9	TRBJ1-1	CASSHGQGQRTEAFF
TRBV7-2	TRBJ1-2	CASSPGQLGTYGYTF
TRBV30	TRBJ1-2	CAWSPGTGGLEGYTF